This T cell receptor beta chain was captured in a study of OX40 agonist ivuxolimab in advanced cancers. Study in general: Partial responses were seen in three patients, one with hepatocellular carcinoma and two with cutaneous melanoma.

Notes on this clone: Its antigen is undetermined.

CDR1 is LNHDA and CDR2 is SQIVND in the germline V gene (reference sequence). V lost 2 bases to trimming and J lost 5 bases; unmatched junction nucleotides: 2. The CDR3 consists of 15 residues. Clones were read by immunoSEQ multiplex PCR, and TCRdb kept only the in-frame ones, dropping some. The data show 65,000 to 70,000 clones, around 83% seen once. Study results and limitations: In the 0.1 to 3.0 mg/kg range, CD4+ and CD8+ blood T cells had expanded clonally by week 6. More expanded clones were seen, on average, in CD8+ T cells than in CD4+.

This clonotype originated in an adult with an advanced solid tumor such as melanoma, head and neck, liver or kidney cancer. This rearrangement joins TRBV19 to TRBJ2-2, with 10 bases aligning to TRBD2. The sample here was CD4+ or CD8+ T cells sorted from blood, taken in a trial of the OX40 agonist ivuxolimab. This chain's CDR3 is CASSIRTSGTGELFF. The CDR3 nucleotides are TGTGCCAGTAGTATACGGACTAGCGGAACCGGGGAGCTGTTTTTT.